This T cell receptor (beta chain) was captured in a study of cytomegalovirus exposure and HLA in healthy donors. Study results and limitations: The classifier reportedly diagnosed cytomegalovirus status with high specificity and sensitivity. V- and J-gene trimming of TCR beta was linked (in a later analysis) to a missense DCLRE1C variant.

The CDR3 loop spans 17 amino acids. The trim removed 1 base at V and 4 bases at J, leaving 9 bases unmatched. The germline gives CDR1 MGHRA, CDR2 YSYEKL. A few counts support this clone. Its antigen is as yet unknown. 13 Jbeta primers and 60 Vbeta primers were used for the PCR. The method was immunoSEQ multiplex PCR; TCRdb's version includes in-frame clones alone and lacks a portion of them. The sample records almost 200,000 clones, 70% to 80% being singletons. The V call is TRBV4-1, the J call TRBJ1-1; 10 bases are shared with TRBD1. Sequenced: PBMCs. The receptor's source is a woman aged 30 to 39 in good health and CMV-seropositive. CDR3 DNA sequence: TGCGCCAGCAGCCAAGTAGGCTGGACAGGGGGACCCACTGAAGCTTTCTTT. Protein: CASSQVGWTGGPTEAFF.